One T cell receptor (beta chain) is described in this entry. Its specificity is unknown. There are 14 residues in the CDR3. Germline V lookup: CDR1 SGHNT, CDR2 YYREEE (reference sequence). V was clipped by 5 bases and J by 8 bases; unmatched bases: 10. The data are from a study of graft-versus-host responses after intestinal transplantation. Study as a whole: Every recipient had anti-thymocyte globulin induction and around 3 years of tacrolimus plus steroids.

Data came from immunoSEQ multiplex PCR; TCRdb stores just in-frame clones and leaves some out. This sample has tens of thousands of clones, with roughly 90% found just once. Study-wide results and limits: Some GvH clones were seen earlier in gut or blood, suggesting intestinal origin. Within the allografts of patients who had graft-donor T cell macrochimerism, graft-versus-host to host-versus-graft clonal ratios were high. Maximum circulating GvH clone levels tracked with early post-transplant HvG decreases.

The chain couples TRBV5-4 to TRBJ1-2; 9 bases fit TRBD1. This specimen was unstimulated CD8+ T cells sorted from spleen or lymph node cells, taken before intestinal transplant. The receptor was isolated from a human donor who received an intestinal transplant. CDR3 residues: CASSYNRGPEGYTF. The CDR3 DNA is TGTGCCAGCAGTTATAACAGGGGGCCGGAGGGCTACACCTTC.